The 24 T cell receptor beta chains reported below all come from one sample, sequenced in a study of T cell repertoires in cytomegalovirus infection. Their specific antigens are unknown. TCRdb itself ran the reads through MiXCR, one entry per CDR3 protein. The top ten clones hold around half of a sample with about 140,000 distinct CDR3 sequences, 30% to 40% of them seen once. This sample comprised CD8+ T cells from cultured PBMCs, obtained from culture after CMV antigen stimulation. Receptors were obtained from a human donor in good health (CMV status not recorded). Some clones in this sample may be carry-over from other donors' samples.

The chain employs TRBV6-9 and TRBJ1-3, with 9 bases identical to TRBD1. The CDR3 is 18 residues long. With 2 bases clipped from V and 3 bases from J, the junction kept 11 bases outside the gene matches. Germline V CDR1 and CDR2: MNHGY, SVAAGI. CDR3 protein: CASSYLRQGDLFGNTIYF. CDR3 DNA: TGTGCCAGCAGTTATCTGAGACAGGGGGACCTATTTGGAAACACCATATATTTT.

V usage is TRBV6-8 and J usage is TRBJ1-2; no reliable D call. There are 14 residues in the CDR3. Per the germline V gene, CDR1 is MNHGY and CDR2 is SAAAGT. Trimming pared 5 bases from V and 0 bases from J, leaving 10 bases between. This CDR3 is CASSQAGANYGYTF. CDR3 nucleotides: TGTGCCAGCAGTCAGGCGGGAGCTAACTATGGCTACACCTTC.

This sequence joins TRBV11-2 and TRBJ2-7; 10 bases are a match to TRBD1. Germline V gene data show CDR1 as SGHAT and CDR2 as FQNNGV. The ends lost 1 base at V and 4 bases at J; junction bases unmatched: 10. The CDR3 runs 17 residues. Here the CDR3 reads CASSLVGTGDGYYEQYF. CDR3 DNA: TGTGCCAGCAGCTTAGTCGGGACAGGGGATGGATATTACGAGCAGTACTTC.

This chain's CDR3 is CASSATSGAIYNEQFF. CDR3 DNA sequence: TGTGCCAGCAGTGCGACTAGCGGGGCAATATACAATGAGCAGTTCTTC. This chain uses TRBV6-4 with TRBJ2-1, with 11 bases matching TRBD2. V lost 4 bases and J lost 4; bases outside the gene matches: 6. CDR3 size: 16 residues. Germline V gene sequence: CDR1 MRHNA, CDR2 SNTAGT.

The sample holds a few counts of this clonotype. The gene calls are TRBV6-6 and TRBJ2-7; D is undetermined. The germline V gene encodes CDR1 MNHNY and CDR2 SVGAGI (reference sequence). This CDR3 is 12 amino acids long. Trimming left V 6 bases short and J 1 base short, with 7 bases between. CDR3 region: CASRAESYEQYF. Here the CDR3 DNA reads TGTGCCAGCAGGGCCGAATCCTACGAGCAGTACTTC.

The rearrangement links TRBV6-2 or TRBV6-3 to TRBJ2-3; tentative D call: TRBD2 (5 bases). CDR1 is MNHEY and CDR2 is SVGEGT in the germline V gene. The CDR3 is 16 amino acids. Between the trimmed V and J ends, which lost 2 bases and 0 bases, there was a span of 12 bases. The CDR3 region is CASSYLRGASTDTQYF. In DNA form, the CDR3 reads TGTGCCAGCAGTTACCTCCGGGGTGCGAGCACAGATACGCAGTATTTT.

V gene TRBV2 combines with J gene TRBJ1-5, with unresolved D. Trimming cost V 2 bases and J 6 bases, with 11 bases left between them. CDR1 SNHLY and CDR2 FYNNEI come from the germline V gene. The CDR3 loop spans 14 amino acids. The CDR3 DNA follows: TGTGCCAGCAGTGAACCGAACGGGATTCAGCCCCAGCATTTT. Translation: CASSEPNGIQPQHF.

The V call is TRBV12-3 or TRBV12-4, the J call TRBJ2-7, with D possibly being TRBD1 (5 bases). The V end was cut by 6 bases, the J end by 5 bases, with 14 bases between. The CDR3 runs 13 residues. The CDR3 spells CASRSSGFDEQYF. DNA for the CDR3: TGTGCCAGCAGGTCCTCAGGGTTTGACGAGCAGTACTTC.

The chain has TRBV28 and TRBJ1-2; a possible D gene is TRBD1 (6 bases). Germline values: CDR1 MDHEN, CDR2 SYDVKM. CDR3 length: 17 amino acids. The germline V and J ends were trimmed by 2 bases and 5 bases, with 21 bases remaining between them. In DNA form, the CDR3 reads TGTGCCAGCAGTTTAGTCCTGACAGGATTGCAGCGTTATGGCTACACCTTC. Its translation: CASSLVLTGLQRYGYTF.

This clonotype occurred a few times. The CDR3 coding sequence is TGTGCCAGCAGCCTACGGACAGGGAGTTATGAAAAACTGTTTTTT. The encoded protein is CASSLRTGSYEKLFF. The J gene is TRBJ1-4, the V gene TRBV5-4; 8 bases map to TRBD1. CDR1 and CDR2 from the germline V gene are SGHNT and YYREEE (reference sequence). The CDR3 covers 15 residues. J lost 6 bases, V lost 4 bases, and 8 bases had no gene match.

This clonotype showed up just a few times. The chain employs TRBV7-8 and TRBJ2-1; 13 nucleotides align to TRBD2. This CDR3 contains 16 residues. V gave up 5 bases and J gave up 10 bases; unmatched junction bases: 11. The V gene's germline CDR1 is SGHVS and CDR2 FQNEAQ. The CDR3 sequence is CASSVPTSGGAGEQFF. In DNA form, the CDR3 reads TGTGCCAGCAGCGTCCCCACTAGCGGGGGGGCGGGCGAGCAGTTCTTC.

The chain has TRBV28 and TRBJ2-3; no clear D. In germline, CDR1 is MDHEN, CDR2 SYDVKM. Trimming took 3 bases from V and 3 from J, leaving 13 bases between them. The CDR3 has 15 residues. The CDR3 DNA follows: TGTGCCAGCAGTTTTTTAGTCGACTTGACAGATACGCAGTATTTT. Encoded protein: CASSFLVDLTDTQYF.

This clonotype was observed a few times. The V call is TRBV11-2, the J call TRBJ1-2; weak D call: TRBD1 (6 bases). V shed 0 bases and J shed 6 bases, with 20 bases lying between them. The CDR3 has 17 residues. Germline V gives CDR1 SGHAT, CDR2 FQNNGV. The CDR3 loop reads CASSLDYTQGPGDGYTF. Written as DNA, the CDR3 is TGTGCCAGCAGCTTAGATTATACTCAGGGGCCCGGTGATGGCTACACCTTC.

In its sample, this clonotype is medium-sized. The chain couples TRBV7-2 to TRBJ2-1; 13 bases are a match to TRBD2. The CDR3 has 20 residues. J gave up 0 bases and V 5 bases, and 13 bases lay outside the gene matches. In germline, CDR1 is SGHTA, CDR2 FQGNSA. CDR3 in amino acids: CASSVGTGTSGTRSYNEQFF. CDR3 sequence (DNA): TGTGCCAGCAGCGTCGGGACCGGGACTAGCGGGACCCGCTCCTACAATGAGCAGTTCTTC.

The V gene is TRBV27, the J gene TRBJ2-7; 7 bases agree with TRBD1. This CDR3 has 14 amino acids. V shed 6 bases and J 3 bases; nucleotides not matched to a gene: 8. Germline values: CDR1 MNHEY, CDR2 SMNVEV (reference sequence). CDR3 DNA sequence: TGTGCCAGCAGCCCAACGGGACAGAACTACGAGCAGTACTTC. This translates into CASSPTGQNYEQYF.

This clonotype is medium-sized in the sample. The chain has TRBV12-3 or TRBV12-4 and TRBJ2-3; 14 bases are shared with TRBD2. The CDR3 runs 16 residues. With V trimmed by 5 bases and J by 2 bases, 3 bases remained unmatched. CDR3 amino acids: CASSTTSGGATDTQYF. Written as DNA, the CDR3 is TGTGCCAGCAGTACGACTAGCGGGGGGGCCACAGATACGCAGTATTTT.

The chain uses TRBV7-6 and TRBJ2-7; weak D call: TRBD1 (5 bases). V shed 5 bases and J shed 5 bases, with 10 bases lying between them. Germline CDR1 and CDR2: SGHVS and FNYEAQ. The CDR3 is 12 residues long. CDR3 DNA: TGTGCCAGCAGCCATGGGGCAGACGAGCAGTACTTC. Translated: CASSHGADEQYF.

This clonotype was seen only a few times. V and J are TRBV7-8 and TRBJ1-1, with D possibly being TRBD1 (6 bases). Germline values: CDR1 SGHVS, CDR2 FQNEAQ. Trimming removed 1 base at V and 5 bases at J, with 8 bases between. The CDR3 runs 13 residues. The CDR3: CASSLGGQTEAFF. In DNA form, the CDR3 reads TGTGCCAGCAGCTTAGGTGGACAGACTGAAGCTTTCTTT. Using reference TRBV7-8 and TRBJ1-1 for the parts outside the CDR3, the full variable domain is GAGVSQSPRYKVAKRGQDVALRCDPISGHVSLFWYQQALGQGPEFLTYFQNEAQLDKSGLPSDRFFAERPEGSVSTLKIQRTQQEDSAVYLCASSLGGQTEAFFGQGTRLTVV.

The V and J genes are TRBV6-6 and TRBJ1-1; 8 positions match TRBD1. Germline V gives CDR1 MNHNY, CDR2 SVGAGI (reference sequence). The V and J ends lost 7 bases and 3 bases, in that order; junction bases with no gene match: 7. The CDR3 is made up of 14 amino acids. Written as DNA, the CDR3 is TGTGCCAGCATTCCGGACAGGGAGGACACTGAAGCTTTCTTT. This encodes CASIPDREDTEAFF.

This clonotype was found a few times. Just one base apart from a much larger clone, this may be a read error. This chain joins TRBV7-3 and TRBJ2-3; TRBD2 agrees at 13 bases. Germline-derived CDR1 and CDR2 are SGHTA and FQGTGA. The CDR3 is made up of 14 amino acids. The trim removed 5 bases at V and 5 bases at J, leaving 1 base unmatched. The CDR3 DNA sequence: TGTGCCAGCAGCGGGACTAGCGGGGTAGATACGCAGTATTTT. The encoded protein is CASSGTSGVDTQYF.

This clonotype was seen ten or more times. This chain joins TRBV12-3 or TRBV12-4 and TRBJ2-3, with a weak D call TRBD2 (5 bases). The CDR3 contains 13 residues. Trimming pared 7 bases from V and 4 bases from J, leaving 12 bases between. CDR3 protein: CASTTRAPDTQYF. In DNA, the CDR3 is TGTGCCAGCACCACGAGGGCCCCAGATACGCAGTATTTT.

This chain links TRBV27 with TRBJ2-1; 14 positions match TRBD2. Trimming cost V 7 bases and J 4 bases; bases outside gene matches: 3. In germline, CDR1 is MNHEY, CDR2 SMNVEV (reference sequence). This CDR3 spans 15 amino acids. Written as DNA, the CDR3 is TGTGCCAGCATGGGACTAGCGGGGGCTTACAATGAGCAGTTCTTC. Protein sequence: CASMGLAGAYNEQFF.

A remark on this clonotype: Lacking the conserved final phenylalanine or tryptophan, this CDR3 likely reflects a read error. The chain links TRBV7-8 to TRBJ1-1; the D gene is possibly TRBD1 (5 bases). In germline, CDR1 is SGHVS, CDR2 FQNEAQ. The CDR3 is 14 amino acids. CDR3 region: CASSLAPQDTEAFI. The CDR3 DNA reads TGTGCCAGCAGCTTAGCGCCCCAGGACACTGAGGCTTTCATT.

The table lists this clonotype with many counts. This chain uses TRBV27 with TRBJ1-6; perhaps TRBD1 as D (5 bases). CDR3 length: 13 amino acids. V lost 5 bases and J lost 9, with 11 bases in between. Germline V gene sequence: CDR1 MNHEY, CDR2 SMNVEV (reference sequence). Here the CDR3 reads CASSAGHPSPLHF. CDR3 in DNA: TGTGCCAGCAGTGCCGGACACCCTTCACCCCTCCACTTT.